The 2 T cell receptor beta chains below all came from one sample that was sequenced in a study of blood T cell repertoires in COVID-19. Using immunoSEQ multiplex PCR, the repertoire was profiled, and TCRdb retains in-frame clones only, with some absent. The sample has about 190,000 clones; around 82% are singletons. Sequenced input: PBMCs or T cells enriched from blood (not recorded which). Receptor source: a woman aged 60-75 years with acute COVID-19.

This chain joins TRBV7-9 and TRBJ1-6; 9 positions match TRBD1. The germline V gene has CDR1 SEHNR and CDR2 FQNEAQ (reference sequence). This CDR3 spans 16 amino acids. The V and J ends lost 1 base and 6 bases, in that order; junction bases with no gene match: 4. The DNA for the CDR3 is TGTGCCAGCAGCTTAGGAGGACAGGGGCCTAATTCACCCCTCCACTTT. Residues: CASSLGGQGPNSPLHF.

The chain uses TRBV18 and TRBJ1-2; 8 bases line up with TRBD1. The CDR3 length is 16 residues. From germline, CDR1 is KGHSH and CDR2 LQKENI. The V and J ends lost 3 bases and 8 bases, in that order; junction bases with no gene match: 14. The CDR3 nucleotides are TGTGCCAGCTCACCGGCCTCGCAGGGGGCGACGGGAGGCTACACCTTC. This gives the protein CASSPASQGATGGYTF.